This TCR beta chain was sequenced during a study of molecular identifiers for immune sequencing clone quantification. With respect to this clonotype: Antigen: not known. It may be a read error: a sequence one base away is much more abundant.

Previously published methods and listed TCR primers were used for the bulk TCR libraries. TCRdb analysed the PCR reads with MiXCR anew, one entry per CDR3 protein. The table lists around 460,000 distinct CDR3 sequences, roughly 25% of them singletons. The CDR3 has 13 residues. The V and J ends lost 3 bases and 0 bases respectively, with 5 bases between them. Per germline, CDR1 MDHEN and CDR2 SYDVKM. Regarding the study as a whole: A shared barcode on identical TCR molecules could lead to underestimated sizes for highly expanded clones. Spiked Jurkat TCR RNA from one cell was reportedly detectable among about 910,000 naive cells. Whereas naive cells kept under 1% of molecules in clones above 20 RNA copies, such clones held over 97% in effectors.

The clonotype was recovered from a human donor in good health. Some libraries in this study had Jurkat cell RNA spiked in. The source material was naive CD8+ T cells from blood, with Jurkat cell RNA spiked in. The subset is: FACS-sorted CD8+CD4-CCR7+CD45RA+ naive T cells. The genes are TRBV28 and TRBJ1-2; unclear D gene. Written as DNA, the CDR3 is TGTGCCAGCAGTTTCTGTACTAACTATGGCTACACCTTC. This gives the protein CASSFCTNYGYTF.